These 16 T cell receptor beta chains share one sample of origin, sequenced in a study of long-term antiretroviral therapy in people with HIV. Run at survey level, the immunoSEQ assay was version v3.0. Generated by immunoSEQ multiplex PCR, the TCRdb table keeps only in-frame clones and is missing some. This table holds tens of thousands of clones, roughly nine tenths found once. The sample was unsorted PBMCs, taken 1.1 years after starting antiretroviral therapy. The receptors derive from a young man with HIV.

The chain is built from TRBV2 and TRBJ1-5; D unclear. Deletions cut 6 bases from V and 11 bases from J, with 11 bases between. The CDR3 is made up of 11 amino acids. The germline gives CDR1 SNHLY, CDR2 FYNNEI. The CDR3 protein is CASRLSWSQHF. CDR3 nucleotide sequence: TGTGCCAGCAGACTCTCTTGGTCCCAGCATTTT.

The chain employs TRBV7-2 and TRBJ2-3, with a tentative D call TRBD2 (6 bases). This CDR3 has 15 amino acids. The V end was cut by 1 base, the J end by 4 bases, with 12 bases between. Per germline, CDR1 SGHTA and CDR2 FQGNSA. The CDR3 reads CASSLGAGWADTQYF. The DNA for the CDR3 is TGTGCCAGCAGCTTAGGGGCGGGGTGGGCAGATACGCAGTATTTT.

The V gene is TRBV6-1, the J gene TRBJ1-4, with TRBD1 matching over 7 bases. J was trimmed by 5 bases and V by 2 bases; bases with no gene match: 8. From germline, CDR1 is MNHNS and CDR2 SASEGT. CDR3 length: 16 amino acids. The CDR3 DNA reads TGTGCCAGCAGTGAAATTCCCGGACAGGCGAATGAAAAACTGTTTTTT. Translating it yields CASSEIPGQANEKLFF.

The rearrangement uses TRBV27 and TRBJ1-6, with 8 bases lining up with TRBD1. The CDR3 extends over 13 amino acids. With 7 bases clipped from V and 9 bases from J, the junction kept 5 bases outside the gene matches. In germline, CDR1 is MNHEY, CDR2 SMNVEV (reference sequence). The CDR3 bases are TGTGCCAGCACCAGGGGGCGAGGTTCACCCCTCCACTTT. Amino acid sequence: CASTRGRGSPLHF.

The chain uses TRBV6-6 and TRBJ1-6; possibly TRBD1 for D (6 bases). CDR3 length: 16 residues. V was trimmed by 2 bases and J by 5 bases, leaving 13 bases between them. Germline V gives CDR1 MNHNY, CDR2 SVGAGI (reference sequence). The CDR3: CASSYPLNRDNSPLHF. CDR3 DNA sequence: TGTGCCAGCAGTTACCCTTTGAACAGGGATAATTCACCCCTCCACTTT.

This sequence joins TRBV4-3 and TRBJ1-4; D gene ambiguous. The germline V gene encodes CDR1 LGHNA and CDR2 YSLEER. V was cut by 0 bases and J by 4 bases, with 12 bases left in between. The CDR3 has 16 residues. The CDR3 here is CASSQERLGSNEKLFF. The CDR3 region has the DNA TGCGCCAGCAGCCAAGAGCGACTGGGGAGTAATGAAAAACTGTTTTTT.

V usage is TRBV9 and J usage is TRBJ1-5, with 8 bases fitting TRBD1. J gave up 3 bases and V 0 bases, and 8 bases lay outside the gene matches. CDR3 size: 17 residues. CDR1 SGDLS and CDR2 YYNGEE come from the germline V gene. The CDR3 reads CASSVEWGQDLNQPQHF. For the CDR3, the DNA is TGTGCCAGCAGCGTAGAATGGGGACAGGACCTCAATCAGCCCCAGCATTTT.

The chain carries TRBV30 and TRBJ1-3, with TRBD1 identical over 8 bases. Trimming at V came to 7 bases and at J to 0 bases, leaving 11 bases not matched to a gene. From germline, CDR1 is GTSNPN and CDR2 SVGIG (reference sequence). CDR3 size: 16 residues. DNA for the CDR3: TGTGCCTTAACAGGGGGGCCCCTCTTCTCTGGAAACACCATATATTTT. Protein product: CALTGGPLFSGNTIYF.

The chain uses TRBV5-1 and TRBJ1-1; D may be TRBD1 (5 bases). Trimming removed 0 bases at V and 0 bases at J, with 6 bases between. There are 14 residues in the CDR3. Germline loops: CDR1 SGHRS, CDR2 YFSETQ. The CDR3 nucleotides read TGCGCCAGCAGCTTGGAGGGGTTGAACACTGAAGCTTTCTTT. This translates into CASSLEGLNTEAFF.

The CDR3 sequence: CASSQAPGLETQYF. The CDR3 coding sequence is TGCGCCAGCAGCCAAGCCCCGGGATTGGAGACCCAGTACTTC. The chain uses TRBV4-3 and TRBJ2-5; D might be TRBD2 (5 bases). Germline CDR1 reads LGHNA; CDR2 reads YSLEER. Trimming removed 1 base at V and 5 bases at J, with 11 bases between. The CDR3 totals 14 residues.

The V and J genes are TRBV7-2 and TRBJ2-5; maybe TRBD2 (5 bases). Trimming removed 3 bases at V and 5 bases at J, with 13 bases between. In germline, CDR1 is SGHTA, CDR2 FQGNSA. The CDR3 is 14 residues long. As DNA, the CDR3 is TGTGCCAGCAGCTTCTCAGGAGGATGGGAGACCCAGTACTTC. It codes for CASSFSGGWETQYF.

The chain carries TRBV5-1 and TRBJ2-7; TRBD2 matches at 7 bases. This CDR3 contains 13 residues. J was trimmed by 4 bases and V by 4 bases; bases with no gene match: 5. Germline V gene data show CDR1 as SGHRS and CDR2 as YFSETQ. The CDR3 reads CASSPGLKYEQYF. DNA of the CDR3: TGCGCCAGCAGCCCGGGACTAAAATACGAGCAGTACTTC.

This clone was observed once. CDR3 nucleotides: TGTGCCAGCAGCCAAGGGGTTAGCGGGGCCACAGATACGCAGTATTTT. This sequence encodes CASSQGVSGATDTQYF. The J gene is TRBJ2-3, the V gene TRBV4-2, with 8 bases fitting TRBD2. The J segment lost 2 bases and the V segment lost 1 base, leaving 5 bases of the junction unmatched. Germline loops: CDR1 LGHNA, CDR2 YNFKEQ. The CDR3 sequence is 16 residues long.

There are a few counts of this clone. The V and J genes are TRBV4-1 and TRBJ2-2, with D perhaps TRBD1 or TRBD2 (5 bases each). V was pared by 3 bases and J by 0 bases, with 11 bases between. CDR3 length equals 16 residues. The V gene's germline CDR1 is MGHRA and CDR2 YSYEKL. CDR3 amino acids: CASSQRGLPNTGELFF. CDR3 in DNA: TGCGCCAGCAGCCAGAGGGGCCTTCCGAACACCGGGGAGCTGTTTTTT.

This chain links TRBV4-1 with TRBJ2-3; TRBD2 agrees at 9 bases. Germline V gene sequence: CDR1 MGHRA, CDR2 YSYEKL. The CDR3 consists of 15 residues. The V and J ends lost 1 base and 6 bases, in that order; junction bases with no gene match: 5. The CDR3 protein is CASSQGAGGLDTQYF. The CDR3 DNA is TGCGCCAGCAGCCAAGGGGCGGGGGGGCTCGATACGCAGTATTTT.

The gene calls are TRBV5-8 and TRBJ2-7; D not certain. The CDR3 has 13 amino acids. With 0 bases removed from V and 0 bases from J, the gap between germline ends came to 4 bases. CDR1 is SGHTS, CDR2 YDEGEE, per germline. DNA for the CDR3: TGTGCCAGCAGCTTGGGCAGCTCCTACGAGCAGTACTTC. As protein: CASSLGSSYEQYF.